What follows is one T cell receptor beta chain and its context. What it binds is unknown. The data originate from a study of post-analysis software for immune sequencing data. Study findings and constraints: For normalized Chao1 diversity, multiple sclerosis patients scored significantly lower than controls did. Under the F measure, samples that were prepared in one batch clustered strongly together. A few TRBV segments occurring more often in patients than controls included TRBV5-6, TRBV5-1 and TRBV20-1.

Unique-molecular-identifier-tagged TCR beta cDNA libraries were used. T cells numbering roughly 1 to 10 million yielded 500,000 or so cDNA molecules. TCRdb redid the calling of the PCR reads with MiXCR, one entry per CDR3 protein. Among approximately 180,000 distinct CDR3 sequences listed, approximately 30% were seen once. Germline V gives CDR1 MDHEN, CDR2 SYDVKM. V lost 4 bases, J lost 0 bases, and 17 bases lay in between. This CDR3 is 17 amino acids long. Source material: blood. The chain recombines TRBV28 with TRBJ2-3; possibly TRBD2 for D (6 bases). The clonotype originates from a girl between 5 and 17 years old with multiple sclerosis. CDR3 sequence reads: CASSSVVGGGSTDTQYF. CDR3 nucleotides: TGTGCCAGCAGTTCAGTGGTCGGCGGAGGGAGCACAGATACGCAGTATTTT.